The present TCR beta chain was sequenced within a study of cytomegalovirus exposure and HLA in healthy donors. About the research overall: An earlier analysis found some 120 million unique TCR beta sequences from about 190 million T cells.

This clone is a singleton in its sample. V shed 7 bases, J shed 4 bases, and the junction held 6 bases outside the gene matches. The germline V gene has CDR1 MDHEN and CDR2 SYDVKM. The CDR3 consists of 13 residues. PCR involved 60 Vbeta and 13 Jbeta primers. Profiled with immunoSEQ multiplex PCR; TCRdb holds only in-frame clones, not every one. Of just over 150,000 clones in the sample, 60% to 80% were seen once. This clonotype was obtained from a woman aged 45-60 years in good health and CMV-seropositive. The sequencing input was PBMCs. The chain employs TRBV28 and TRBJ2-7; TRBD2 aligns across 8 bases. CDR3 loop: CASIPGLGYEQYF. The CDR3 coding sequence is TGTGCCAGCATCCCGGGACTAGGTTACGAGCAGTACTTC.